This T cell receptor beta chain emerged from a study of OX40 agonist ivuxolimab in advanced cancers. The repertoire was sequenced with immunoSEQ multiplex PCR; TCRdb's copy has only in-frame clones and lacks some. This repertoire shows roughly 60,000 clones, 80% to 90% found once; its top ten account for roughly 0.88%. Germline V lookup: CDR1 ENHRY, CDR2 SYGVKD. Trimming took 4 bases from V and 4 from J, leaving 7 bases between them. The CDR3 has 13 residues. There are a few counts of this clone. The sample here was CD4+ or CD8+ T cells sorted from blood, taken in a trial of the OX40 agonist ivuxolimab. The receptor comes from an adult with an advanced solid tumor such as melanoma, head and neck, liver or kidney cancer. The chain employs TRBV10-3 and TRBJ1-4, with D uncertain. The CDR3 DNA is TGTGCCATCAGTGTAGGTGATAATGAAAAACTGTTTTTT. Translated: CAISVGDNEKLFF.